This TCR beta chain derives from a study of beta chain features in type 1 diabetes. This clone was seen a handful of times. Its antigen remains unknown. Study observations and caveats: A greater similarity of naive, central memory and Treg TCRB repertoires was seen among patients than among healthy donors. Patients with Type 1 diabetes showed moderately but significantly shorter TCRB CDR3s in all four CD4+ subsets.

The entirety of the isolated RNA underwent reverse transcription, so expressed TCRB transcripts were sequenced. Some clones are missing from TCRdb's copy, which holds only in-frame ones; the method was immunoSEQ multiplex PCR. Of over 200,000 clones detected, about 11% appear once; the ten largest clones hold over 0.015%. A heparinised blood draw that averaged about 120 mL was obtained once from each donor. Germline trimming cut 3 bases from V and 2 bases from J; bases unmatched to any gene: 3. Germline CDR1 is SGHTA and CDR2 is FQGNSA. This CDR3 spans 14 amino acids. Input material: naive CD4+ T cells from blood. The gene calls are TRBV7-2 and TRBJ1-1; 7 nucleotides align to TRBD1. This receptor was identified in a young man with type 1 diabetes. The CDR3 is CASSFGTVNTEAFF. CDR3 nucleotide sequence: TGTGCCAGCAGCTTCGGGACAGTTAACACTGAAGCTTTCTTT. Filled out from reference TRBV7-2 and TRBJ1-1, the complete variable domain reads GAGVSQSPSNKVTEKGKDVELRCDPISGHTALYWYRQSLGQGLEFLIYFQGNSAPDKSGLPSDRFSAERTGGSVSTLTIQRTQQEDSAVYLCASSFGTVNTEAFFGQGTRLTVV.